The clone carrying this TCR beta chain showed up just once. This specimen belongs to a study of blood T cell repertoires in COVID-19. Study overall: Samples came from the United States, Italy and Spain, spanning acute and convalescent COVID-19. The cDNA or gDNA used as material had been derived from T cells, B-cell-depleted T cells, or PBMCs.

Per the authors' pipeline: Nucleated cell number was recorded as an estimate derived from reference gene primer amplification. Sequenced by immunoSEQ multiplex PCR; TCRdb stores in-frame clones only, minus some. V and J calls and clone size are copied from that table; D and trimming were computed from the DNA. Found here are 250,000 or so clones, roughly 86% of them singletons; the top ten hold roughly 8%. With 0 bases clipped from V and 5 bases from J, the junction kept 9 bases outside the gene matches. The length of the CDR3 is 16 residues. Germline-derived CDR1 and CDR2 are SGHDT and YYEEEE. The chain has TRBV5-6 and TRBJ2-5; TRBD2 matches 8 bases. The origin of this receptor is a man in his forties or fifties with active or convalescent COVID-19. The sequenced sample consisted of peripheral blood. The CDR3 reads CASSLAGVAGRETQYF. For the CDR3, the DNA is TGTGCCAGCAGCTTGGCGGGGGTAGCGGGGCGGGAGACCCAGTACTTC.